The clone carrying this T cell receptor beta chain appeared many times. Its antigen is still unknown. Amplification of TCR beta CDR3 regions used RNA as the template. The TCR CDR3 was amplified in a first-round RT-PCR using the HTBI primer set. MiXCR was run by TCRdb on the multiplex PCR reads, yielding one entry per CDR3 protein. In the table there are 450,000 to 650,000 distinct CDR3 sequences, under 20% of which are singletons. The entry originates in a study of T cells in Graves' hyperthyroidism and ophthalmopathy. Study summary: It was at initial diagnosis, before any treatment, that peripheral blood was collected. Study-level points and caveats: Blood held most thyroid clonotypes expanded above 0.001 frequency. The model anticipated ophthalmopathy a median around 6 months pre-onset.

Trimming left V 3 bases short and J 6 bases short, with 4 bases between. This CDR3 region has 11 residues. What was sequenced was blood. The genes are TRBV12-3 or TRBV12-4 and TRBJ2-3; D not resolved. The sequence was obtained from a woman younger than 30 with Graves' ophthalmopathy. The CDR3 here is CASSFVDTQYF. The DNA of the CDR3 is TGTGCCAGCAGTTTCGTGGATACGCAGTATTTT.